Shown below are 23 T cell receptor beta chains from a single sample sequenced in a study of T-cell reconstitution after alpha-beta-depleted transplantation in children. Molecular barcoding with unique molecular identifiers was used for the TCRbeta library. TCRdb re-called the PCR reads through MiXCR, storing one row per CDR3 protein. The data hold approximately 340,000 distinct CDR3 sequences, with around a tenth observed a single time. The material sequenced was PBMCs from the stem cell graft donor, taken from the stem cell graft. These TCRs come from a human donor who donated a stem cell graft to a child with acute lymphoblastic leukemia.

This chain uses TRBV7-2 with TRBJ2-3; 10 bases align to TRBD2. Germline loops: CDR1 SGHTA, CDR2 FQGNSA. V shed 5 bases and J 4 bases; nucleotides not matched to a gene: 9. The CDR3 has 16 amino acids. The DNA for the CDR3 is TGTGCCAGCAGCCCTGGCCTAGCGGGAGCAGCAGATACGCAGTATTTT. Residues: CASSPGLAGAADTQYF. Filled out from reference TRBV7-2 and TRBJ2-3, the complete variable domain reads GAGVSQSPSNKVTEKGKDVELRCDPISGHTALYWYRQSLGQGLEFLIYFQGNSAPDKSGLPSDRFSAERTGGSVSTLTIQRTQQEDSAVYLCASSPGLAGAADTQYFGPGTRLTVL.

This clonotype has a count of ten or more. V usage is TRBV12-3 or TRBV12-4 and J usage is TRBJ1-6; D is unresolved. V lost 7 bases, J lost 7 bases, and 11 bases lay in between. This CDR3 has 13 amino acids. The CDR3 bases are TGTGCCAGCACCCAACAGTCAAATTCACCCCTCCACTTT. Amino acids: CASTQQSNSPLHF.

This chain links TRBV7-2 with TRBJ2-2; perhaps TRBD2 as D (5 bases). Germline loops: CDR1 SGHTA, CDR2 FQGNSA. V was cut by 4 bases and J by 1 base, with 10 bases left in between. The CDR3 length is 15 residues. The CDR3, as DNA: TGTGCCAGCAGCTCCCGACGGGAGAACACCGGGGAGCTGTTTTTT. It translates to CASSSRRENTGELFF.

The genes are TRBV5-1 and TRBJ2-7; no definite D call. The CDR3 sequence is 12 residues long. The V and J ends lost 7 bases and 0 bases respectively, with 8 bases between them. Germline V gives CDR1 SGHRS, CDR2 YFSETQ. CDR3 in DNA: TGCGCCAGCCGCTCTTACTCCTACGAGCAGTACTTC. This gives the protein CASRSYSYEQYF.

The J gene is TRBJ2-2, the V gene TRBV5-1; 9 bases line up with TRBD2. In germline, CDR1 is SGHRS, CDR2 YFSETQ. The V gene end was trimmed by 8 bases and the J gene end by 7 bases; junction bases not matched to a gene: 15. There are 16 residues in the CDR3. The CDR3 is CASRIAGEGVGGELFF. The DNA of the CDR3 is TGCGCCAGTCGGATAGCGGGAGAGGGGGTCGGCGGGGAGCTGTTTTTT. The full variable domain, with the rest looked up from reference TRBV5-1 and TRBJ2-2, is KAGVTQTPRYLIKTRGQQVTLSCSPISGHRSVSWYQQTPGQGLQFLFEYFSETQRNKGNFPGRFSGRQFSNSRSEMNVSTLELGDSALYLCASRIAGEGVGGELFFGEGSRLTVL.

The CDR3 DNA sequence: TGTGCCAGCAGCTTTCGGGCTAGCGGGAGATTTGAGCAGTTCTTC. Amino acid sequence: CASSFRASGRFEQFF. This chain joins TRBV5-6 and TRBJ2-1; 10 bases align to TRBD2. The CDR3 is 15 amino acids. CDR1 and CDR2 from the germline V gene are SGHDT and YYEEEE. V was clipped by 2 bases and J by 9 bases; unmatched bases: 8.

This clonotype was observed a handful of times. The gene calls are TRBV5-1 and TRBJ2-1; D gene ambiguous. V lost 0 bases and J lost 4, with 14 bases in between. The CDR3 consists of 16 residues. Germline assignment: CDR1 SGHRS and CDR2 YFSETQ. In nucleotides, the CDR3 is TGCGCCAGCAGCTTGGTTCGGTTGGGTTCTTACAATGAGCAGTTCTTC. It specifies CASSLVRLGSYNEQFF.

The rearrangement joins TRBV10-3 to TRBJ2-1; 8 nucleotides agree with TRBD2. Unmatched junction bases numbered 9, after V lost 10 bases and J lost 1 base. The CDR3 spans 15 residues. Germline loops: CDR1 ENHRY, CDR2 SYGVKD. DNA for the CDR3: TGTGCCACCGGGGGGGCAGGGGATTCCTACAATGAGCAGTTCTTC. Translation: CATGGAGDSYNEQFF.

The gene calls are TRBV9 and TRBJ2-1; 9 bases are shared with TRBD2. Trimming took 3 bases from V and 3 from J; bases not matched to a gene: 10. CDR3 length: 17 residues. The V gene's germline CDR1 is SGDLS and CDR2 YYNGEE. Written as DNA, the CDR3 is TGTGCCAGCAGCGCCCCGAGGGGCGGGAGGGGCTACAATGAGCAGTTCTTC. The encoded protein is CASSAPRGGRGYNEQFF.

This chain joins TRBV6-1 and TRBJ2-3; a weak D match, TRBD2 (5 bases). In germline, CDR1 is MNHNS, CDR2 SASEGT. The CDR3 has 17 amino acids. Trimming cost V 4 bases and J 2 bases, with 19 bases left between them. The CDR3 loop is CASSAQRLGVVTDTQYF. In DNA form, the CDR3 reads TGTGCCAGCAGTGCCCAAAGGCTGGGAGTAGTCACAGATACGCAGTATTTT.

V gene TRBV6-4 combines with J gene TRBJ2-1, with D possibly matching TRBD1 (6 bases). Germline V gene data show CDR1 as MRHNA and CDR2 as SNTAGT. V dropped 6 bases and J dropped 6 bases, with 18 bases sitting between them. This CDR3 has 15 amino acids. The CDR3 nucleotides are TGTGCCAGCAGCCCCCTGGCAGGGGACCCCAATGAGCAGTTCTTC. This sequence encodes CASSPLAGDPNEQFF.

This chain connects TRBV5-1 to TRBJ1-4, with a weak D call TRBD1 (6 bases). The germline V gene encodes CDR1 SGHRS and CDR2 YFSETQ. V was shortened by 4 bases and J by 5 bases, with 15 bases between the two germline ends. The CDR3 sequence is 15 residues long. CDR3 sequence: CASSVGQRRNEKLFF. The CDR3 DNA is TGCGCCAGCAGCGTTGGACAGAGGAGGAATGAAAAACTGTTTTTT.

The V and J genes are TRBV30 and TRBJ2-7; the D gene is possibly TRBD1 (6 bases). The V gene lost 4 bases and the J gene lost 2 bases, with 15 bases spanning the gap. CDR1 and CDR2 (germline): GTSNPN, SVGIG (reference sequence). CDR3 size: 14 residues. CDR3 bases: TGTGCCTGGATGCCACAGGGAATTCCCTACGAGCAGTACTTC. This codes for CAWMPQGIPYEQYF.

This clonotype was seen more than once but under ten times. The V and J genes are TRBV6-5 and TRBJ1-1, with TRBD1 as a possible D gene (6 bases). The CDR3 covers 15 residues. In germline, CDR1 is MNHEY, CDR2 SVGAGI. V gave up 4 bases and J gave up 5 bases, with 17 bases separating them. CDR3 sequence reads: CASSSPGGGGTEAFF. The CDR3 DNA is TGTGCCAGCAGTTCCCCCGGGGGCGGGGGGACTGAAGCTTTCTTT.

This clonotype was recorded at least ten times. CDR3 protein: CASSFSAGSSYNEQFF. CDR3 in DNA: TGTGCCAGCAGCTTCTCGGCGGGAAGCTCCTACAATGAGCAGTTCTTC. This chain connects TRBV7-2 to TRBJ2-1, with D tentatively TRBD2 (6 bases). Between the trimmed V and J ends, which lost 3 bases and 0 bases, there was a span of 12 bases. The CDR3 spans 16 residues. CDR1 is SGHTA, CDR2 FQGNSA, per germline.

In its sample, this clonotype was seen a few times. The DNA for the CDR3 is TGTGCCAGCAGCCAAGATAGCGGCAGGGACTATGGCTACACCTTC. This codes for CASSQDSGRDYGYTF. The chain links TRBV3-1 to TRBJ1-2; D possibly corresponds to TRBD1 (5 bases). The V and J ends lost 0 bases and 3 bases respectively, with 11 bases between them. The CDR3 consists of 15 residues. Germline values: CDR1 LGHDT, CDR2 YNNKEL (reference sequence).

The table lists this clonotype with many counts. V is TRBV3-1 and J is TRBJ2-7, with TRBD2 matching over 11 bases. J lost 9 bases, V lost 8 bases, and 6 bases had no gene match. The CDR3 has 12 residues. Germline V gene sequence: CDR1 LGHDT, CDR2 YNNKEL (reference sequence). The CDR3 DNA is TGTGCCAGCGGACTAGCGGGTGCTGGGCAGTACTTC. It yields the protein CASGLAGAGQYF.

In its sample, this clonotype was seen a few times. The V gene is TRBV28, the J gene TRBJ2-2; tentatively, D is TRBD2 (6 bases). Looked up from germline, CDR1 is MDHEN and CDR2 is SYDVKM. V dropped 3 bases and J dropped 0 bases, with 11 bases sitting between them. The CDR3 totals 16 residues. The CDR3 DNA is TGTGCCAGCAGTTTCGGCGGGGCCCCGAACACCGGGGAGCTGTTTTTT. This codes for CASSFGGAPNTGELFF.

This clonotype occurred many times. This rearrangement joins TRBV27 to TRBJ2-2, with D unresolved. The CDR3 has 15 residues. CDR1 MNHEY and CDR2 SMNVEV come from the germline V gene (reference sequence). Trimming pared 1 base from V and 1 base from J, leaving 7 bases between. This CDR3 is CASSLYLGNTGELFF. CDR3 nucleotide sequence: TGTGCCAGCAGTTTATATCTCGGGAACACCGGGGAGCTGTTTTTT.

V is TRBV5-1 and J is TRBJ2-3; 7 nucleotides line up with TRBD1. The CDR3 spans 17 residues. The trim removed 3 bases at V and 6 bases at J, leaving 16 bases unmatched. Germline lookup yields CDR1 SGHRS and CDR2 YFSETQ. For the CDR3, the DNA is TGCGCCAGCAGCTCCTCGACCGGGACAGTTTTTTCGGATACGCAGTATTTT. Translating gives CASSSSTGTVFSDTQYF. The full variable domain, rest sourced from reference TRBV5-1 and TRBJ2-3, is KAGVTQTPRYLIKTRGQQVTLSCSPISGHRSVSWYQQTPGQGLQFLFEYFSETQRNKGNFPGRFSGRQFSNSRSEMNVSTLELGDSALYLCASSSSTGTVFSDTQYFGPGTRLTVL.

This clonotype was detected only a few times. The junction and the germline gene differ at one end; a read error may be behind it. V gene TRBV6-1 combines with J gene TRBJ1-3, with D uncertain. Germline V gene sequence: CDR1 MNHNS, CDR2 SASEGT. The CDR3 is 14 amino acids. The CDR3 coding sequence is TGTGCCAGCTCGGAAGCCCGTGGGAGCGAGAGTTGGCATTTT. Encoded protein: CASSEARGSESWHF.

This clonotype was observed a handful of times. The genes are TRBV5-1 and TRBJ2-7; 15 bases agree with TRBD2. Trimming cost V 5 bases and J 5 bases; bases outside gene matches: 14. Germline CDR1 SGHRS, CDR2 YFSETQ. The CDR3 covers 18 residues. The CDR3, as DNA: TGCGCCAGCAGACGGACTAGCGGGAGGGCCGCGCAGTGGGACGAGCAGTACTTC. Protein product: CASRRTSGRAAQWDEQYF. Full variable domain (outside the CDR3, taken from reference TRBV5-1 and TRBJ2-7): KAGVTQTPRYLIKTRGQQVTLSCSPISGHRSVSWYQQTPGQGLQFLFEYFSETQRNKGNFPGRFSGRQFSNSRSEMNVSTLELGDSALYLCASRRTSGRAAQWDEQYFGPGTRLTVT.

This clonotype showed up just a few times. The chain joins TRBV11-1 to TRBJ2-2; TRBD2 matches 9 bases. The germline V gene has CDR1 SGHAT and CDR2 FQDESV (reference sequence). Trimming at V came to 5 bases and at J to 7 bases, leaving 20 bases not matched to a gene. This CDR3 contains 19 residues. CDR3 sequence: CASSLYLLFSGSGNGELFF. CDR3 nucleotide sequence: TGTGCCAGCAGCCTATACCTCCTGTTTAGCGGGAGTGGGAACGGGGAGCTGTTTTTT.